A selection of T cell receptor beta chains follows, all from one sample in a study of T-cell memory formation after mild COVID-19. TCRdb reprocessed the 5' RACE reads via MiXCR and lists one record per CDR3 protein. The top ten hold around 3.8% of the sample, which has under 200,000 distinct CDR3 sequences, approximately 10% seen once. The specimen was PBMCs or a T cell subset sorted from them (not recorded which). Receptors originate from a man between 18 and 29 years old who had mild COVID-19 (a few samples of this study predate the infection). Cell type and time point are not known. CDR3s include the opening cysteine and the closing phenylalanine or tryptophan. The D gene is left open where the match is weak. Not all rows give a size; the values are once, few, many and, for expanded clones, a class.

v_gene	d_gene	abundance	j_gene	CDR3aa	CDR3nt
TRBV5-5	-	-	TRBJ2-1	CASSFGFSHSYNEQFF	TGTGCCAGCAGCTTCGGGTTTTCTCACTCCTACAATGAGCAGTTCTTC
TRBV7-9	-	-	TRBJ2-3	CASSFAPLEYTDTQYF	TGTGCCAGCAGCTTCGCTCCTTTGGAGTACACAGATACGCAGTATTTT
TRBV6-5	-	-	TRBJ2-3	CASSPQGFSTDTQYF	TGTGCCAGCAGTCCACAGGGCTTCAGCACAGATACGCAGTATTTT
TRBV9	TRBD2	many	TRBJ2-3	CASSVGREGDTQYF	TGTGCCAGCAGCGTAGGCAGGGAGGGAGATACGCAGTATTTT
TRBV3-1	-	-	TRBJ2-2	CASSFTPGHNTGELFF	TGTGCCAGCAGTTTTACTCCAGGGCACAACACCGGGGAGCTGTTTTTT
TRBV18	TRBD1	-	TRBJ1-5	CASSPSTGLNQPQHF	TGTGCCAGCTCACCATCGACAGGGCTCAATCAGCCCCAGCATTTT
TRBV3-1	-	-	TRBJ2-1	CASSLRRVSDDEQFF	TGTGCCAGCAGCTTGCGGCGGGTTAGTGATGATGAGCAGTTCTTC
TRBV6-2/TRBV6-3	-	-	TRBJ1-4	CASSWASNEKLFF	TGTGCCAGCAGTTGGGCCTCGAATGAAAAACTGTTTTTT
TRBV6-1	TRBD2	-	TRBJ2-1	CASTWTSGGSYNEQFF	TGTGCCAGCACATGGACTAGCGGAGGCTCCTACAATGAGCAGTTCTTC
TRBV5-1	TRBD1	-	TRBJ2-3	CASSLDRGFVTDTQYF	TGCGCCAGCAGCTTGGACAGGGGGTTTGTGACAGATACGCAGTATTTT
TRBV20-1	-	few	TRBJ1-1	CSARDEGQNTEAFF	TGCAGTGCTAGAGACGAGGGGCAGAACACTGAAGCTTTCTTT
TRBV20-1	TRBD2	few	TRBJ2-3	CSVTRGGPVDTQYF	TGCAGTGTTACTCGGGGGGGCCCGGTTGATACGCAGTATTTT
TRBV29-1	-	once	TRBJ2-7	CSVEVGEQYF	TGCAGCGTTGAAGTTGGGGAGCAGTACTTC
TRBV10-3	-	-	TRBJ2-5	CAISPGGASETQYF	TGTGCCATCAGCCCCGGAGGGGCCTCGGAGACCCAGTACTTC
TRBV11-2	-	few	TRBJ2-7	CASSLVGVEQYF	TGTGCCAGCAGCTTAGTAGGGGTCGAGCAGTACTTC
TRBV7-2	TRBD2	few	TRBJ2-3	CASIPLAGGTDTQYF	TGTGCCAGCATTCCCCTAGCGGGGGGAACCGATACGCAGTATTTT
TRBV29-1	TRBD2	few	TRBJ2-3	CSVESGATDTQYF	TGCAGCGTTGAGAGCGGGGCCACAGATACGCAGTATTTT
TRBV20-1	-	few	TRBJ2-3	CSARAAAADTQYF	TGCAGTGCTAGGGCTGCGGCCGCAGATACGCAGTATTTT
TRBV20-1	TRBD1	-	TRBJ2-7	CSAPGQGGTLGEQYF	TGCAGTGCTCCCGGACAGGGCGGTACGTTGGGAGAGCAGTACTTC
TRBV20-1	TRBD1	few	TRBJ1-6	CSARDSSGQHNSPLHF	TGCAGTGCTAGAGATAGTTCGGGACAGCATAATTCACCCCTCCACTTT
TRBV5-1	TRBD2	-	TRBJ2-5	CASRFGLAGGKETQYF	TGCGCCAGCAGATTTGGACTAGCGGGGGGTAAAGAGACCCAGTACTTC
TRBV28	-	-	TRBJ1-6	CASSSPDRDNSPLHF	TGTGCCAGCAGCTCACCCGACAGAGATAATTCACCCCTCCACTTT
TRBV20-1	-	few	TRBJ1-5	CSGRTTNQPQHF	TGCAGTGGTAGGACAACCAATCAGCCCCAGCATTTT
TRBV5-6	-	-	TRBJ1-2	CPSSLELDRPLGYGYTF	TGTCCCAGCAGCTTGGAACTGGACAGACCCTTGGGCTATGGCTACACCTTC
TRBV12-3/TRBV12-4	-	many	TRBJ2-6	CASSSRHGGANVLTF	TGTGCCAGCAGTTCTAGGCATGGTGGGGCCAACGTCCTGACTTTC
TRBV5-1	-	many	TRBJ2-6	CASSFGISGANVLTF	TGCGCCAGCAGCTTTGGAATCTCTGGGGCCAACGTCCTGACTTTC
TRBV12-3/TRBV12-4	TRBD1	-	TRBJ1-4	CASSLGQALELFF	TGTGCCAGCAGTCTGGGACAGGCGCTCGAACTGTTTTTT
TRBV7-9	-	-	TRBJ1-2	CASSLGSAGEYGYTF	TGTGCCAGCAGCTTAGGTTCCGCGGGGGAATATGGCTACACCTTC
TRBV7-3	-	-	TRBJ2-6	CASSAAGTSGANVLTF	TGTGCCAGCAGCGCCGCAGGGACCTCTGGGGCCAACGTCCTGACTTTC
TRBV3-1	-	-	TRBJ1-2	CASSHGIPRYGYTF	TGTGCCAGCAGCCACGGCATCCCCCGCTATGGCTACACCTTC
TRBV5-1	-	-	TRBJ2-2	CASSQGNTGELFF	TGCGCCAGCAGCCAAGGGAACACCGGGGAGCTGTTTTTT
TRBV5-1	-	many	TRBJ1-1	CASSPRPGDRAFF	TGCGCCAGCAGCCCCCGTCCCGGGGATCGGGCTTTCTTT
TRBV9	-	few	TRBJ2-5	CASSVTGETQYF	TGTGCCAGCAGCGTAACCGGAGAGACCCAGTACTTC
TRBV20-1	TRBD1	few	TRBJ1-1	CSAAIGGAATEAFF	TGCAGTGCAGCAATAGGGGGCGCCGCCACTGAAGCTTTCTTT
TRBV5-1	-	-	TRBJ2-5	CASSVLASQETQYF	TGCGCCAGCAGCGTACTAGCTTCCCAAGAGACCCAGTACTTC
TRBV20-1	-	many	TRBJ2-4	CSALGPLAKNIQYF	TGCAGTGCCCTCGGACCGCTAGCCAAAAACATTCAGTACTTC
TRBV6-5	TRBD1	-	TRBJ2-3	CASKPGQATDTQYF	TGTGCCAGCAAACCGGGACAGGCAACAGATACGCAGTATTTT
TRBV4-1	-	few	TRBJ1-1	CASSRKTSTEAFF	TGCGCCAGCAGCCGGAAGACCAGCACTGAAGCTTTCTTT
TRBV6-2/TRBV6-3	-	few	TRBJ1-6	CASTTRGTLNSPLHF	TGTGCCAGCACAACAAGGGGGACACTTAATTCACCCCTCCACTTT
TRBV5-1	-	-	TRBJ1-2	CASSLESGYGYTF	TGCGCCAGCAGCTTGGAGTCAGGGTATGGCTACACCTTC
TRBV7-8	-	-	TRBJ1-4	CASSFGTGIGEKLFF	TGTGCCAGCAGCTTTGGTACAGGGATCGGGGAAAAACTGTTTTTT
TRBV2	-	few	TRBJ1-5	CASSEEGSPPPRQPQHF	TGTGCCAGCAGTGAAGAGGGGTCCCCACCCCCCCGTCAGCCCCAGCATTTT